A selection of T cell receptor beta chains follows, all from one sample in a study of human T cells and chemical hapten exposure. TCRdb analysed the RACE reads with MiXCR anew, one entry per CDR3 protein. The table has under 200,000 distinct CDR3 sequences, about 27% seen once. Material: whole blood, obtained in connection with sensitization to the hapten diphenylcyclopropenone (DPC). These receptor sequences come from a woman between 18 and 29 years old with alopecia areata. Some clones in this sample may be carry-over from other donors' samples. Both conserved end residues are part of each CDR3. Each record gives: J gene, V gene, D gene, clone size, CDR3 protein, CDR3 DNA. D genes are given only for firm matches. Clone size, where shown, is once, few, many, or a class for clones that have expanded.

TRBJ2-7	TRBV4-1	.	few	CASSQVSTLSYEQYF	TGCGCCAGCAGCCAAGTATCAACCCTCTCCTACGAGCAGTACTTC
TRBJ2-3	TRBV25-1	TRBD2	many	CASSEGLAGVGDTQYF	TGTGCCAGCAGTGAAGGACTAGCGGGAGTGGGAGATACGCAGTATTTT
TRBJ2-3	TRBV4-1	.	few	CASILRTNRRDDTQYF	TGCGCCAGCATCTTAAGAACCAACAGAAGAGACGATACGCAGTATTTT
TRBJ2-5	TRBV6-2/TRBV6-3	TRBD1	.	CASSYNQARGHSVTQYF	TGTGCCAGCAGTTACAACCAAGCGAGGGGGCATTCTGTGACCCAGTACTTC
TRBJ1-4	TRBV28	.	.	CASSPRREKLFF	TGTGCCAGCAGCCCCCGAAGGGAAAAACTGTTTTTT
TRBJ2-4	TRBV11-2	TRBD1	.	CASSPLTGPKNIQYF	TGTGCCAGCAGCCCTTTGACAGGGCCCAAAAACATTCAGTACTTC
TRBJ2-7	TRBV5-6	TRBD1	.	CASSTGTGTYEQYF	TGTGCCAGCAGCACCGGGACAGGCACCTACGAGCAGTACTTC
TRBJ1-5	TRBV7-2	.	few	CASSADSLTNQPQHF	TGTGCCAGCAGCGCCGACAGCTTGACCAATCAGCCCCAGCATTTT
TRBJ1-1	TRBV15	TRBD1	few	CATSRDQGAEAFF	TGTGCCACCAGCAGAGATCAGGGGGCAGAAGCTTTCTTT
TRBJ1-1	TRBV14	.	few	CASSRGGRTEAFF	TGTGCCAGCAGCCGAGGAGGAAGGACTGAAGCTTTCTTT
TRBJ2-3	TRBV12-5	.	few	CASGLSRDGTDTQYF	TGTGCTAGTGGTTTGAGTAGGGATGGTACAGATACGCAGTATTTT
TRBJ2-2	TRBV2	.	few	CASSESPLGELFF	TGTGCCAGCAGTGAATCCCCCCTCGGGGAGCTGTTTTTT
TRBJ2-5	TRBV7-9	.	.	CASSLALGLFQETQYF	TGTGCCAGCAGCTTAGCGCTGGGGCTCTTCCAAGAGACCCAGTACTTC
TRBJ1-2	TRBV27	.	few	CASRSTVYGYTF	TGTGCCAGCCGATCGACAGTCTATGGCTACACCTTC
TRBJ1-1	TRBV29-1	.	.	CSGERGSTEAFF	TGCAGCGGGGAGCGGGGAAGCACTGAAGCTTTCTTT
TRBJ2-7	TRBV30	.	.	CAWSAIPSYEQYF	TGTGCCTGGAGTGCCATCCCCTCCTACGAGCAGTACTTC